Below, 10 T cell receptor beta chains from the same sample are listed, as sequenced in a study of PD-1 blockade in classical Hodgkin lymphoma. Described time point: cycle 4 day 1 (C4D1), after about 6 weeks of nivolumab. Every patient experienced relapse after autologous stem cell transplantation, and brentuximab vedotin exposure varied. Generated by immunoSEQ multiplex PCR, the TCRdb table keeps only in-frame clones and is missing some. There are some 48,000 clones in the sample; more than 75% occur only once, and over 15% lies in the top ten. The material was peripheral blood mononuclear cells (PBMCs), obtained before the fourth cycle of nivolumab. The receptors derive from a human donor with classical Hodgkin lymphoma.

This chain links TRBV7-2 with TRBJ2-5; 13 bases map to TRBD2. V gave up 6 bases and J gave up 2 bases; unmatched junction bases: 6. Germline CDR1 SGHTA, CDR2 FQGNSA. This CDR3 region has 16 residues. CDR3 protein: CASRSGLAGQQETQYF. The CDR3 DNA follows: TGTGCCAGCAGATCGGGACTAGCGGGACAACAAGAGACCCAGTACTTC.

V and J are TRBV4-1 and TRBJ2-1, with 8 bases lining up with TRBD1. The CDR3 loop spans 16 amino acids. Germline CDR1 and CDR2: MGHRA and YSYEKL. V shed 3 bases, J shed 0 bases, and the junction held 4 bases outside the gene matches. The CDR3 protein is CASSQLQGVSYNEQFF. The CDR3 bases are TGCGCCAGCAGCCAGTTACAGGGGGTCTCCTACAATGAGCAGTTCTTC.

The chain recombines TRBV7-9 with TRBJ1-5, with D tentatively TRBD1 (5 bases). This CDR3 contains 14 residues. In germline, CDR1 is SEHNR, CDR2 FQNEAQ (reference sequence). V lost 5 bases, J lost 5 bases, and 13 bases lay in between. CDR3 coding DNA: TGTGCCAGCAGCCAGGACACGACCTATCAGCCCCAGCATTTT. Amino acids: CASSQDTTYQPQHF.

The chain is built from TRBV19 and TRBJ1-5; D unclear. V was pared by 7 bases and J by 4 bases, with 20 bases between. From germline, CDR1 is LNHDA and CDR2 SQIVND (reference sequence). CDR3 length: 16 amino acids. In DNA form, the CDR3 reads TGTGCCAGTACCCGGGCTTCGTTACCCGGGAATCAGCCCCAGCATTTT. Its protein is CASTRASLPGNQPQHF.

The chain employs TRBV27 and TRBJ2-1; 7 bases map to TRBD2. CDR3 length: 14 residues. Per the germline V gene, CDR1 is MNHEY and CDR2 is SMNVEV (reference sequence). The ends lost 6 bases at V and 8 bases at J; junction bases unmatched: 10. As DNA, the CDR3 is TGTGCCAGCAGCATAGAGAGAGGGAGGGATGAGCAGTTCTTC. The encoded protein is CASSIERGRDEQFF.

The CDR3 loop reads CASSERQGGGTEAFF. The DNA for the CDR3 is TGCGCCAGCAGCGAAAGACAGGGGGGGGGCACTGAAGCTTTCTTT. This chain links TRBV4-1 with TRBJ1-1; 9 nucleotides line up with TRBD1. After removal of 5 bases from V and 4 bases from J, the junction contained 8 bases not matched to a gene. The germline CDR1 and CDR2 sequences are MGHRA and YSYEKL. This CDR3 is built from 15 residues.

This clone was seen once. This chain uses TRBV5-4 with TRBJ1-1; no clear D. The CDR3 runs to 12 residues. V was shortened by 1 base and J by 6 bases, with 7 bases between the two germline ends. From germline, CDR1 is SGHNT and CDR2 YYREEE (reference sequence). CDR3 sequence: CASSLFGAEAFF. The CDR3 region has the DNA TGTGCCAGCAGCTTGTTTGGCGCTGAAGCTTTCTTT.

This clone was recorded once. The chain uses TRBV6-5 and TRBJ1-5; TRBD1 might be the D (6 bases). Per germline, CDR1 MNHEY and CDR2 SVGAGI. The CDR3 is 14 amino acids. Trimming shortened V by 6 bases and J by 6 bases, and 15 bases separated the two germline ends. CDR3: CASSDGTLGQPQHF. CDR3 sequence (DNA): TGTGCCAGCAGCGACGGGACATTAGGTCAGCCCCAGCATTTT.

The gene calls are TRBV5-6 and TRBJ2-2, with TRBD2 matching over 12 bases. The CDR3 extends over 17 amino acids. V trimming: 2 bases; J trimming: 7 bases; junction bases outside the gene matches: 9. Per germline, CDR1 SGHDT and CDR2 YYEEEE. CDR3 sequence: CASSFRLAGGPIGELFF. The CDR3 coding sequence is TGTGCCAGCAGCTTCCGGCTAGCGGGAGGGCCAATCGGGGAGCTGTTTTTT.

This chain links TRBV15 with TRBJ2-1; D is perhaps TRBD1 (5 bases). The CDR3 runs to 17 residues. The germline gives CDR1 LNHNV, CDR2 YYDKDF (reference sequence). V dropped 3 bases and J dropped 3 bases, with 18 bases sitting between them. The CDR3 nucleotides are TGTGCCACCAGCAGGGGGCCAGACAGAGCGAACTACAATGAGCAGTTCTTC. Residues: CATSRGPDRANYNEQFF.